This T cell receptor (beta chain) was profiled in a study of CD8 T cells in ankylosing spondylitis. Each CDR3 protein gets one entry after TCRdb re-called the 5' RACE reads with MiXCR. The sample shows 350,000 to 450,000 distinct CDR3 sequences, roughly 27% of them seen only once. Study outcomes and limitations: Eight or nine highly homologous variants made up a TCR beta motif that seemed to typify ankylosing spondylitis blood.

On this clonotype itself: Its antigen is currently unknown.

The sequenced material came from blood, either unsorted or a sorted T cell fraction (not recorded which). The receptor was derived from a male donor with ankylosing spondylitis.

DNA of the CDR3: TGTGCCAGCAGTCCCCGACTAGCGGGATGGTCCTACAATGAGCAGTTCTTC. It codes for CASSPRLAGWSYNEQFF. The chain joins TRBV27 to TRBJ2-1; 11 bases agree with TRBD2. The CDR3 sequence is 17 residues long. Trimming removed 5 bases from V and 1 base from J; junction bases left unmatched: 7. Germline V gene data show CDR1 as MNHEY and CDR2 as SMNVEV (reference sequence).